This T cell receptor (beta chain) came from a study of T cell repertoires and Cas9 in healthy adults. The germline V gene encodes CDR1 SGHTA and CDR2 FQGNSA. The V end was cut by 2 bases, the J end by 0 bases, with 11 bases between. The CDR3 spans 16 residues. Method: immunoSEQ multiplex PCR; TCRdb's copy keeps in-frame clones and lacks some. The data show 20,000 to 25,000 clones, around 93% seen once. The sample was CD4+ effector T cells (CD127+, CD25-, CD137-, CD154-) from PBMCs; culture status not recorded. The V gene is TRBV7-2, the J gene TRBJ1-5; weak D call: TRBD1 (5 bases). The source of this sequence is a human donor in good health. The CDR3 region is CASSLFLTVSNQPQHF. CDR3 DNA: TGTGCCAGCAGCTTATTCTTGACAGTTAGCAATCAGCCCCAGCATTTT.